The following is a T cell receptor beta chain sequence with its context. The CDR3 length is 12 residues. The germline V gene encodes CDR1 MNHEY and CDR2 SVGAGI. The V end lost 8 bases, the J end lost 6 bases, and 14 bases lay between the germline ends. These data originate in a study of blood T cell repertoires in COVID-19. Study background: Researchers got acute and convalescent COVID-19 samples from the United States, Italy and Spain. Sample material is recorded as cDNA or gDNA derived from T cells, B-cell-depleted T cells, or PBMCs.

Clones were sequenced by immunoSEQ multiplex PCR, and TCRdb holds only the in-frame ones, with some missing. Of some 270,000 clones listed, about nine tenths are singletons. The receptor's source is a man aged 50-60 years with acute or convalescent COVID-19. Sequences were obtained from peripheral blood. V is TRBV6-5 and J is TRBJ2-7; D is possibly TRBD2 (6 bases). CDR3 sequence reads: CASPRSGVEQYF. The CDR3 nucleotides read TGTGCCAGCCCTCGGTCGGGGGTCGAGCAGTACTTC.